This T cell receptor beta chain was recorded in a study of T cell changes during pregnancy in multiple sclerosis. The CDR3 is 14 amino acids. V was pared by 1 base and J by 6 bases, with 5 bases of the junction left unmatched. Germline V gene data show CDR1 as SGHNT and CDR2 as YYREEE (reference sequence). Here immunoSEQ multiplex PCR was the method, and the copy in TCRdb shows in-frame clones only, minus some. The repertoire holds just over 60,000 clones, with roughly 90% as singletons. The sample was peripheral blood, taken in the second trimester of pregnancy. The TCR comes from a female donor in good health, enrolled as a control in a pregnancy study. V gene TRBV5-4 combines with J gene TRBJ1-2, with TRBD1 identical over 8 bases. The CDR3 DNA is TGTGCCAGCAGCTTGTTCAGGGGGCAGGATGGCTACACCTTC. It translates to CASSLFRGQDGYTF.